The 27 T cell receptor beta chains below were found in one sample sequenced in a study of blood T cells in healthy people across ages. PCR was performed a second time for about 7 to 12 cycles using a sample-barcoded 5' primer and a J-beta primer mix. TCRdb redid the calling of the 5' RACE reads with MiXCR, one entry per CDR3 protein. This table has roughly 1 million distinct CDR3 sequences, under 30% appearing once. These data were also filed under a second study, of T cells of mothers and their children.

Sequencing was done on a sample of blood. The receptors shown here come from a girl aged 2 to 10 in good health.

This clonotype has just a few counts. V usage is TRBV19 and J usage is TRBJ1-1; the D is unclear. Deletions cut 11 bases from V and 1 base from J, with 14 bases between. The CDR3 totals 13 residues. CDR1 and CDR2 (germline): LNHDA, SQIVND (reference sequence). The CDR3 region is CASLPQANTEAFF. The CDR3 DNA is TGTGCCTCATTACCGCAGGCGAACACTGAAGCTTTCTTT.

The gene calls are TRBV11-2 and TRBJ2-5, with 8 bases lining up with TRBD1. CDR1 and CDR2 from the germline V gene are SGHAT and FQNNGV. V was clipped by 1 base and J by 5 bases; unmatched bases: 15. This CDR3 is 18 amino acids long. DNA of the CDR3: TGTGCCAGCAGCTTAGGAGAAACGACAGGGGAAGAATGGGAGACCCAGTACTTC. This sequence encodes CASSLGETTGEEWETQYF.

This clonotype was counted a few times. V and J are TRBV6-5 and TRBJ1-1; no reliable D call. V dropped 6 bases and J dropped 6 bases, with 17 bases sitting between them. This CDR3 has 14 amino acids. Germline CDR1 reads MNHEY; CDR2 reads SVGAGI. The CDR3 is CASSPQRGFAEAFF. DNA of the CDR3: TGTGCCAGCAGCCCTCAAAGAGGTTTCGCTGAAGCTTTCTTT.

The CDR3 region has the DNA TGTGCCAGCTCACCCCAGACAGGTAGCTTTGGGGAGCAGTACTTC. Translating gives CASSPQTGSFGEQYF. The chain couples TRBV18 to TRBJ2-1, with D maybe TRBD1 (6 bases). The J call may be incorrect, as the DNA end agrees better with TRBJ2-7. The CDR3 contains 15 residues. Germline CDR1 and CDR2: KGHSH and LQKENI.

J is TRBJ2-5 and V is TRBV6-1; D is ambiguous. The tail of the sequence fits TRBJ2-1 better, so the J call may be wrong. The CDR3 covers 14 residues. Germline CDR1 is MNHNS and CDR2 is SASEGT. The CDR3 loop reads CASSMNQPDGEQFF. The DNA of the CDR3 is TGTGCCAGCAGTATGAATCAGCCGGACGGTGAGCAGTTCTTC.

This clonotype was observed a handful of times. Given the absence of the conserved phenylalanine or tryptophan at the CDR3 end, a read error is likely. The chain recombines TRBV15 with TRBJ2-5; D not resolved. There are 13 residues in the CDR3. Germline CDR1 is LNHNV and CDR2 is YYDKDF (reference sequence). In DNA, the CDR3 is TGTGCCATCAGCAGAGATTCCCAAGAGACCCAGTACCTC. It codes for CAISRDSQETQYL.

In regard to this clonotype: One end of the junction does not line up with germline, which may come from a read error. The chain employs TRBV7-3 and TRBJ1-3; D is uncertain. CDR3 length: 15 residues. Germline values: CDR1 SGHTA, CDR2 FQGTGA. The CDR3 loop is CVSSLNGPPGNTIYF. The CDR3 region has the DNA TGTGTCAGCAGCTTAAACGGGCCTCCTGGAAACACCATATATTTT.

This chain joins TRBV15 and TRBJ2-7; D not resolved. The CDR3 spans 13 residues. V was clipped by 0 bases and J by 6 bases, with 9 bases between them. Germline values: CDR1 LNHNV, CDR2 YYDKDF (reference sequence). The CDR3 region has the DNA TGTGCCACCAGCAGAGATCGAGGAACCGAGCAGTACTTC. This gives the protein CATSRDRGTEQYF. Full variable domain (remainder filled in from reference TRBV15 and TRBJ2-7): DAMVIQNPRYQVTQFGKPVTLSCSQTLNHNVMYWYQQKSSQAPKLLFHYYDKDFNNEADTPDNFQSRRPNTSFCFLDIRSPGLGDTAMYLCATSRDRGTEQYFGPGTRLTVT.

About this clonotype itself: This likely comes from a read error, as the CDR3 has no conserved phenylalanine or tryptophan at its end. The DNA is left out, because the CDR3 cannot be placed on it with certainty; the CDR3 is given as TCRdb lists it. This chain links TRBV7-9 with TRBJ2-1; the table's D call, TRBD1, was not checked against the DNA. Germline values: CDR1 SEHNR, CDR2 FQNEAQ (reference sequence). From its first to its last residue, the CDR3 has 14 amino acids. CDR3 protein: CASSLVSGEDERFS.

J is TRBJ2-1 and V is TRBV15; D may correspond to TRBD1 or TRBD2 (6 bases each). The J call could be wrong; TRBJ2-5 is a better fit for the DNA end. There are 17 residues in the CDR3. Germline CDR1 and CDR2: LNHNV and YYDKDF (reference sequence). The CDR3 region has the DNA TGTGCCACCAGCAGAGATCATAGGGGGGCATCAATGGGGACCCAGTACTTC. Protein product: CATSRDHRGASMGTQYF.

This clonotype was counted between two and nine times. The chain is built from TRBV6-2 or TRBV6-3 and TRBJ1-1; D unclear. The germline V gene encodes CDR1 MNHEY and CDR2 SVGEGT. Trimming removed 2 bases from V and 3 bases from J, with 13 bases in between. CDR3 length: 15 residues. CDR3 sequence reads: CASSYPSSEDTEAFF. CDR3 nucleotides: TGTGCCAGCAGTTACCCCTCGTCGGAGGACACTGAAGCTTTCTTT.

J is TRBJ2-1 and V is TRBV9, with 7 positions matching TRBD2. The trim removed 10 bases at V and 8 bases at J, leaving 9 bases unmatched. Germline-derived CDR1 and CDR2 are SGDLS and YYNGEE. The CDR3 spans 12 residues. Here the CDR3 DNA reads TGTGCCGGCGAGAGCCGGGGGGATGAGCAGTTCTTC. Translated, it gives CAGESRGDEQFF.

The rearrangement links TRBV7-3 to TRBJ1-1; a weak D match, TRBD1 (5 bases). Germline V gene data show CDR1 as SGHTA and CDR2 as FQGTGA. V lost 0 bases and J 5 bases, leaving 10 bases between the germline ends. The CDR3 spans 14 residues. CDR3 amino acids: CASSLTGTETEAFF. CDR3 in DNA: TGTGCCAGCAGCTTAACAGGGACGGAGACTGAAGCTTTCTTT.

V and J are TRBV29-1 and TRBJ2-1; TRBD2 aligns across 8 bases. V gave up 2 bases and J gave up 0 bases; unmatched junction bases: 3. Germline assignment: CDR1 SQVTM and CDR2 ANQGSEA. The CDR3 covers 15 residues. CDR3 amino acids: CSVEFRGGSYNEQFF. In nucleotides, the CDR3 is TGCAGCGTTGAATTCCGGGGGGGCTCCTACAATGAGCAGTTCTTC.

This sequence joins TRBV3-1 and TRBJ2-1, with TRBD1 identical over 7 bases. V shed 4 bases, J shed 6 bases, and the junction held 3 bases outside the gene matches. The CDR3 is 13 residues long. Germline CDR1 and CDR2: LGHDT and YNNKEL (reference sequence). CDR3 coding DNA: TGTGCCAGCAGCCCGGGACAGCGCAATGAGCAGTTCTTC. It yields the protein CASSPGQRNEQFF.

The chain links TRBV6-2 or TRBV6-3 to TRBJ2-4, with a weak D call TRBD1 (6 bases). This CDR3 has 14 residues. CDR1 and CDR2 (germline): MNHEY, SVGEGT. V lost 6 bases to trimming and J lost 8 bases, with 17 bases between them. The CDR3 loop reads CASRPLQGRDIQYF. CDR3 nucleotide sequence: TGTGCCAGCAGGCCGTTACAGGGTAGGGACATTCAGTACTTC.

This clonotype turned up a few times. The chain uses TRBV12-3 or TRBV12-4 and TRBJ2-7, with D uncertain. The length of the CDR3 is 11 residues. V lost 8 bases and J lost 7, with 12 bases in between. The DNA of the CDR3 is TGTGCCAGCGGGTGGCTCGGGGAGCAGTACTTC. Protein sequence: CASGWLGEQYF.

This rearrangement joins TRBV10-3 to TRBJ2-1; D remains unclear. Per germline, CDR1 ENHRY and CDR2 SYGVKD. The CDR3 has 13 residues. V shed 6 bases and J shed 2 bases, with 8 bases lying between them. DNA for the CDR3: TGTGCCATCAGAGAGAGCGCCTACAATGAGCAGTTCTTC. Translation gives CAIRESAYNEQFF.

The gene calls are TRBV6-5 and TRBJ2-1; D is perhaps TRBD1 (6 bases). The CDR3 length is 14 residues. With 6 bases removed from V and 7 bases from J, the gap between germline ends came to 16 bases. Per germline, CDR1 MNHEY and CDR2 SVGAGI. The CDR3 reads CASRDFDRRNEQFF. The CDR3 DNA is TGTGCCAGCAGGGATTTCGACAGGAGGAATGAGCAGTTCTTC.

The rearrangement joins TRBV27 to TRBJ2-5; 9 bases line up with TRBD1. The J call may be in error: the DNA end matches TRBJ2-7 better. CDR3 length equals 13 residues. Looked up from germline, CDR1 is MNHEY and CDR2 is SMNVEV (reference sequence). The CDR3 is CASSGQGTSEQYF. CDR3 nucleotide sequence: TGTGCCAGCAGTGGACAGGGGACGAGCGAGCAGTACTTC.

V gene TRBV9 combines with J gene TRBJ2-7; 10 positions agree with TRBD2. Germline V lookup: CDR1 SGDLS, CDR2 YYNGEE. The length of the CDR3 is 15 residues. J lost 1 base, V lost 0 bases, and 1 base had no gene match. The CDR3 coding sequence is TGTGCCAGCAGCGTAGCTAGCGGGAGATCCTACGAGCAGTACTTC. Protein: CASSVASGRSYEQYF.

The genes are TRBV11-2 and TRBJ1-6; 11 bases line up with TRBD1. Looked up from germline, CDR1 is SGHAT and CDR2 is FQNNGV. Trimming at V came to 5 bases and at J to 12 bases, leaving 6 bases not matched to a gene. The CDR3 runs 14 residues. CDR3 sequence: CASSPGTGGEPLHF. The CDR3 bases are TGTGCCAGCAGCCCCGGGACAGGGGGTGAACCCCTCCACTTT.

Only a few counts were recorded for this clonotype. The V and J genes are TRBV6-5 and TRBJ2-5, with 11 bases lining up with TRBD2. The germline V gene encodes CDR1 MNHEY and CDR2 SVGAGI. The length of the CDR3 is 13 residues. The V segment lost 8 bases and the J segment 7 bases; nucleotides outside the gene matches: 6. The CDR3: CASRTSGLRTQYF. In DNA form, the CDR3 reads TGTGCCAGCCGGACTAGCGGGTTAAGGACCCAGTACTTC.

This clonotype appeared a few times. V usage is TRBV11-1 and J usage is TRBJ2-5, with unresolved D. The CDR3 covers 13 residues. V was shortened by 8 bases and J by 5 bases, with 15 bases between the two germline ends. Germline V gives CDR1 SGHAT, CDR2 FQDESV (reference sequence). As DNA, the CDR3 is TGTGCCAGCGTCCCCCGTCTGGCGGAGACCCAGTACTTC. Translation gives CASVPRLAETQYF.

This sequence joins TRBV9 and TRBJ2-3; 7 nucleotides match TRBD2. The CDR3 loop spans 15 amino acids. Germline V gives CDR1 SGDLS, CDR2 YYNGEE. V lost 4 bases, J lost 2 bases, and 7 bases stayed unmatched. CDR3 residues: CASSPTGLPTDTQYF. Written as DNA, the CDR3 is TGTGCCAGCAGCCCAACGGGACTACCCACAGATACGCAGTATTTT.

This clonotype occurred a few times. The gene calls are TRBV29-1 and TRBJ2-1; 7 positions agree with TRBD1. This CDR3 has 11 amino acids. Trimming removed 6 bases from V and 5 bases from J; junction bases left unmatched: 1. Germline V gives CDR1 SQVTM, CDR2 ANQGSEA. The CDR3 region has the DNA TGCAGCGTGGGACAGCACAATGAGCAGTTCTTC. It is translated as CSVGQHNEQFF.

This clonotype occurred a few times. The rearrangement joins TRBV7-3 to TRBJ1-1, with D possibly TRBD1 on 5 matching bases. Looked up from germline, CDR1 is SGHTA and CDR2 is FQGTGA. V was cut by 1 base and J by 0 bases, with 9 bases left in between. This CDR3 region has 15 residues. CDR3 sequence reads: CASSLNAGMNTEAFF. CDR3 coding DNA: TGTGCCAGCAGCTTAAACGCAGGGATGAACACTGAAGCTTTCTTT.